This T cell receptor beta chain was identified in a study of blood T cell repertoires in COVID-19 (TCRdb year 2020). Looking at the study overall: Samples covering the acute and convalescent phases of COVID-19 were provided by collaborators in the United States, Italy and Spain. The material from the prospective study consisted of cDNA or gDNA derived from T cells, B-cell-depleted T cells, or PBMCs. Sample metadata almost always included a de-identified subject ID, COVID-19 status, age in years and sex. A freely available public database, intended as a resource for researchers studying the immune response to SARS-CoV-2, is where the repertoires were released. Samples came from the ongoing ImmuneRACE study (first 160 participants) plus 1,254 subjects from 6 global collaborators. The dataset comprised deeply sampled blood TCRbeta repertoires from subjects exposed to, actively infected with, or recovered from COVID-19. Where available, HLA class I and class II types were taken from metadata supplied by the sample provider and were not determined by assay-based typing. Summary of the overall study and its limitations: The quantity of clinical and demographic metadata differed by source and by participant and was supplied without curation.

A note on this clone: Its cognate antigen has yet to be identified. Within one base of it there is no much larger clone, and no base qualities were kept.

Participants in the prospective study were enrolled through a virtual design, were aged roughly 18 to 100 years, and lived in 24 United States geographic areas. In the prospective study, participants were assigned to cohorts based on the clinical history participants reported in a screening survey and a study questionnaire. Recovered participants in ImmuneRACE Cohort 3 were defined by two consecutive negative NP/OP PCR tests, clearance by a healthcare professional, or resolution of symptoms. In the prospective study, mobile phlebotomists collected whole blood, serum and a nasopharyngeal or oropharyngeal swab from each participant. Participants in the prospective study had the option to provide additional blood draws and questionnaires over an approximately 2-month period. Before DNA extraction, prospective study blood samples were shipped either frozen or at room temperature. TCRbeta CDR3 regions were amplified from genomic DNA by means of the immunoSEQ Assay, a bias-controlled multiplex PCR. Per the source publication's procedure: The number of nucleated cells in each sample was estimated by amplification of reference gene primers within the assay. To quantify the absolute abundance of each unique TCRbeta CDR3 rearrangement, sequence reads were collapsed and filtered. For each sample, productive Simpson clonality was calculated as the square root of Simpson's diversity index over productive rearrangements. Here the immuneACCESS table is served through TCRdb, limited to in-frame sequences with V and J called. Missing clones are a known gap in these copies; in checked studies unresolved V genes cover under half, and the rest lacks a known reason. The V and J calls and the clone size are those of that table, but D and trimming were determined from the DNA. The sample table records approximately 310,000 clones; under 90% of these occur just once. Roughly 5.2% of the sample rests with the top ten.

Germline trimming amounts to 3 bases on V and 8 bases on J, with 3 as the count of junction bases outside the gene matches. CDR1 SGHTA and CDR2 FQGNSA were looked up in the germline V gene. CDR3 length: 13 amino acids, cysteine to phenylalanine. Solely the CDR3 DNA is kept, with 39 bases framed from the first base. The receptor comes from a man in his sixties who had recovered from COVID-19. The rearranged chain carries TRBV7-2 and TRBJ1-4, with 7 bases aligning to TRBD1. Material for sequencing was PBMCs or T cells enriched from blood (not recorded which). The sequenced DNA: TGTGCCAGCAGCTTTAACAGGGGCGAAAAACTGTTTTTT. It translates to CASSFNRGEKLFF.